Presented here are 26 T cell receptor beta chains from one specimen sequenced in a study of read filtering for tumor transcriptome and immune sequencing. Molecular barcoded adaptors covering alpha/delta and beta/gamma chains were used on 400 to 450 ng RNA. MiXCR, applied by TCRdb to the reads, yields one record per CDR3 protein. The sample contains over 45,000 distinct CDR3 sequences, 20% to 25% of which appear only once. Material: a population of CD138-negative cells sorted from bone marrow. The receptors derive from a donor aged 40 or older with multiple myeloma.

There are a few counts of this clonotype. The chain uses TRBV6-6 and TRBJ2-7, with D perhaps assigned TRBD1 or TRBD2 (5 bases each). Looked up from germline, CDR1 is MNHNY and CDR2 is SVGAGI (reference sequence). Trimming removed 2 bases from V and 4 bases from J, with 15 bases in between. There are 15 residues in the CDR3. The CDR3 here is CASSYRDQRKYEQYF. For the CDR3, the DNA is TGTGCCAGCAGTTACCGGGACCAGCGGAAATACGAGCAGTACTTC.

At least ten counts were recorded for this clonotype. An end of the junction does not agree with germline; a read error may underlie this. The gene calls are TRBV5-4 and TRBJ2-7; TRBD1 aligns across 9 bases. Germline-derived CDR1 and CDR2 are SGHNT and YYREEE (reference sequence). There are 13 residues in the CDR3. The CDR3 spells CASLGPDRGKLSF. For the CDR3, the DNA is TGTGCCAGCCTAGGGCCGGACAGGGGTAAGCTGAGCTTC.

For this clonotype: Germline and junction disagree at one end, which may indicate a read error. The rearrangement uses TRBV11-2 and TRBJ1-3; D call uncertain. The CDR3 totals 15 residues. Germline assignment: CDR1 SGHAT and CDR2 FQNNGV. The CDR3 region has the DNA TGTGCCAACAGCCCCGTTTCATACTCTGGAAACACCATATATTTT. It encodes CANSPVSYSGNTIYF. The variable domain in full, with the rest retrieved from reference TRBV11-2 and TRBJ1-3, is EAGVAQSPRYKIIEKRQSVAFWCNPISGHATLYWYQQILGQGPKLLIQFQNNGVVDDSQLPKDRFSAERLKGVDSTLKIQPAKLEDSAVYLCANSPVSYSGNTIYFGEGSWLTVV.

This clonotype was detected only a few times. V is TRBV28 and J is TRBJ1-2; D not resolved. The germline gives CDR1 MDHEN, CDR2 SYDVKM. V lost 4 bases, J lost 5 bases, and 8 bases lay in between. This CDR3 is built from 12 residues. The CDR3, as DNA: TGTGCCAGCAGTTCTAATACGTATGGCTACACCTTC. It codes for CASSSNTYGYTF.

This clonotype has at least ten counts. The chain joins TRBV30 to TRBJ2-1; a possible D gene is TRBD1 (5 bases). CDR1 is GTSNPN, CDR2 SVGIG, per germline (reference sequence). The CDR3 contains 13 residues. V shed 3 bases and J shed 9 bases, with 15 bases lying between them. DNA for the CDR3: TGTGCCTGGAGACAGGACCCGCTCAGTGAGCAGTTCTTC. Its translation: CAWRQDPLSEQFF.

This clonotype was counted many times. The V call is TRBV6-2 or TRBV6-3, the J call TRBJ2-7; 7 positions agree with TRBD1. Losses at the gene ends were 8 bases for V and 7 bases for J; bases not matched to a gene: 8. Germline CDR1 and CDR2: MNHEY and SVGEGT. The CDR3 runs to 12 residues. The CDR3 spells CASATGTEEQYF. The CDR3 nucleotides read TGTGCCAGCGCGACCGGGACAGAGGAGCAGTACTTC.

This chain connects TRBV2 to TRBJ1-3, with D hard to call. V lost 7 bases, J lost 1 base, and 8 bases lay in between. The CDR3 is 13 residues long. Per germline, CDR1 SNHLY and CDR2 FYNNEI. The CDR3 reads CASTRGSGNTIYF. The CDR3 DNA reads TGTGCCAGCACGCGGGGTTCTGGAAACACCATATATTTT. Variable domain in full (rest from reference TRBV2 and TRBJ1-3): EPEVTQTPSHQVTQMGQEVILRCVPISNHLYFYWYRQILGQKVEFLVSFYNNEISEKSEIFDDQFSVERPDGSNFTLKIRSTKLEDSAMYFCASTRGSGNTIYFGEGSWLTVV.

The sample holds many counts of this clonotype. This chain links TRBV27 with TRBJ2-1, with 7 bases aligning to TRBD2. Germline-derived CDR1 and CDR2 are MNHEY and SMNVEV (reference sequence). Unmatched junction bases numbered 13, after V lost 5 bases and J lost 6 bases. This CDR3 has 16 residues. The CDR3 sequence: CASSSNRAGERNEQFF. Written as DNA, the CDR3 is TGTGCCAGCAGTAGCAATCGGGCGGGAGAACGCAATGAGCAGTTCTTC.

This clonotype occurred once. Possible read error: a much larger clone is one base away. As the CDR3 is not closed by the conserved phenylalanine or tryptophan, this likely results from a read error. The chain uses TRBV6-5 and TRBJ1-5; a weak D match, TRBD1 (5 bases). The germline gives CDR1 MNHEY, CDR2 SVGAGI. The V end lost 0 bases, the J end lost 1 base, and 7 bases lay between the germline ends. The CDR3 runs to 15 residues. CDR3 coding DNA: TGTGCCAGCAGTTACTCCGGGGGGAGCAATCAGCCCCAGCATTCT. Protein: CASSYSGGSNQPQHS.

This clonotype showed up many times. This chain joins TRBV5-1 and TRBJ2-2; D perhaps matches TRBD1 (6 bases). CDR1 and CDR2 (germline): SGHRS, YFSETQ. The CDR3 consists of 14 residues. Trimming stripped 4 bases from V and 1 base from J, with 8 bases between. CDR3 in amino acids: CASSQQGNTGELFF. The CDR3 nucleotides are TGCGCCAGCAGCCAACAGGGGAACACCGGGGAGCTGTTTTTT.

This clonotype occurred many times. The chain links TRBV7-2 to TRBJ1-1; D is uncertain. The CDR3 has 15 amino acids. CDR1 and CDR2 (germline): SGHTA, FQGNSA. V was trimmed by 5 bases and J by 3 bases, leaving 16 bases between them. For the CDR3, the DNA is TGTGCCAGCAGCGCCACCACAACGGCCCACACTGAAGCTTTCTTT. It codes for CASSATTTAHTEAFF.

Of note for this clonotype: This may come from a read error, since a much larger clone is one base off. The genes are TRBV7-3 and TRBJ2-1, with 10 positions matching TRBD2. The CDR3 length is 18 residues. Germline CDR1 and CDR2: SGHTA and FQGTGA. The DNA of the CDR3 is TGTGCCAGCAGCTTAAATTCTCAGTTGGCTAGCGGGAGATCTGAGCAGCTCTTC. Residues: CASSLNSQLASGRSEQLF.

This clonotype was recorded many times. The CDR3 nucleotides are TGTGCCAGCAGTCTGACAGCGTACCAAGAGACCCAGTACTTC. Translation gives CASSLTAYQETQYF. This chain joins TRBV28 and TRBJ2-5, with a tentative D call TRBD1 (5 bases). CDR3 length equals 14 residues. CDR1 MDHEN and CDR2 SYDVKM come from the germline V gene. Trimming left V 5 bases short and J 0 bases short, with 10 bases between.

This clonotype turned up a few times. The rearrangement uses TRBV7-3 and TRBJ2-5; D possibly uses TRBD1 or TRBD2 (5 bases each). Germline CDR1 and CDR2: SGHTA and FQGTGA. Trimming left V 5 bases short and J 4 bases short, with 11 bases between. This CDR3 comprises 13 residues. DNA for the CDR3: TGTGCCAGCAGCCCCTCAGGGAGAGAGACCCAGTACTTC. It is translated as CASSPSGRETQYF.

The V gene is TRBV5-1, the J gene TRBJ2-3; D gene ambiguous. V lost 0 bases and J 2 bases, leaving 10 bases between the germline ends. This CDR3 has 15 residues. CDR1 is SGHRS and CDR2 is YFSETQ in the germline V gene. CDR3 residues: CASSLGFSHTDTQYF. The CDR3 coding sequence is TGCGCCAGCAGCTTGGGATTCAGTCACACAGATACGCAGTATTTT.

This clonotype was counted ten times or more. The gene calls are TRBV6-5 and TRBJ2-1, with D unresolved. The V gene's germline CDR1 is MNHEY and CDR2 SVGAGI. Trimming took 0 bases from V and 6 from J, leaving 6 bases between them. This CDR3 is built from 13 residues. The CDR3 nucleotides read TGTGCCAGCAGTTACTCTCAAGGCAATGAGCAGTTCTTC. This translates into CASSYSQGNEQFF.

The sample holds many counts of this clonotype. This chain uses TRBV20-1 with TRBJ2-5; 10 bases map to TRBD1. CDR1 is DFQATT, CDR2 SNEGSKA, per germline (reference sequence). CDR3 length: 17 amino acids. J was trimmed by 4 bases and V by 0 bases; bases with no gene match: 11. CDR3 bases: TGCAGTGCTAGAGACCCCCGGGACAGGGGATGGGTAGAGACCCAGTACTTC. It is translated as CSARDPRDRGWVETQYF.

Details on this clonotype: One end of the junction is discordant with germline, which a read error may explain. CDR3 sequence: CSVRSGGGREQYF. The CDR3 DNA follows: TGCAGTGTTAGAAGCGGGGGGGGACGCGAGCAGTACTTC. This chain connects TRBV20-1 to TRBJ2-7; the match to TRBD2 covers 10 bases. The V gene's germline CDR1 is DFQATT and CDR2 SNEGSKA (reference sequence). This CDR3 region has 13 residues.

The gene calls are TRBV4-1 and TRBJ2-5, with D perhaps matching TRBD1 (6 bases). The CDR3 length is 15 residues. Germline V CDR1 and CDR2: MGHRA, YSYEKL. V gave up 3 bases and J gave up 2 bases, with 13 bases separating them. In DNA form, the CDR3 reads TGCGCCAGCAGCCACGTCGGACAGATACAAGAGACCCAGTACTTC. It encodes CASSHVGQIQETQYF.

This clonotype occurred a few times. The chain couples TRBV20-1 to TRBJ2-4; possibly TRBD1 or TRBD2 for D (5 bases each). The CDR3 is made up of 16 amino acids. Germline V gives CDR1 DFQATT, CDR2 SNEGSKA (reference sequence). The V gene lost 6 bases and the J gene lost 2 bases, with 20 bases spanning the gap. The CDR3, as DNA: TGCAGTGCCGCACGTTTGGGGGACCTACCCAAAAACATTCAGTACTTC. This translates into CSAARLGDLPKNIQYF.

This clonotype was counted many times. The chain carries TRBV20-1 and TRBJ1-6; 10 positions match TRBD1. In germline, CDR1 is DFQATT, CDR2 SNEGSKA (reference sequence). The CDR3 has 15 amino acids. V lost 2 bases and J lost 10; bases outside the gene matches: 8. The CDR3 bases are TGCAGTGCTAGACCACGACAGGGGGCTGGGTCACCCCTCCACTTT. This encodes CSARPRQGAGSPLHF.

This clonotype was recorded many times. This chain connects TRBV5-1 to TRBJ2-1; 7 bases line up with TRBD2. The length of the CDR3 is 14 residues. With V trimmed by 4 bases and J by 4 bases, 5 bases remained unmatched. Germline assignment: CDR1 SGHRS and CDR2 YFSETQ. CDR3 in DNA: TGCGCCAGCAGCGTCAGCGGGGCTTACAATGAGCAGTTCTTC. This gives the protein CASSVSGAYNEQFF.

This clonotype was seen ten or more times. The gene calls are TRBV6-5 and TRBJ2-3, with D uncertain. Trimming shortened V by 2 bases and J by 2 bases, and 5 bases separated the two germline ends. This CDR3 contains 13 residues. CDR1 MNHEY and CDR2 SVGAGI come from the germline V gene. The CDR3 DNA sequence: TGTGCCAGCAGTTACCGACACACAGATACGCAGTATTTT. Translating it yields CASSYRHTDTQYF.

This clonotype has at least ten counts. The chain joins TRBV20-1 to TRBJ2-3; 9 bases fit TRBD2. This CDR3 spans 16 amino acids. Germline V CDR1 and CDR2: DFQATT, SNEGSKA (reference sequence). V lost 3 bases to trimming and J lost 1 base; unmatched junction nucleotides: 8. This CDR3 reads CSASPSGGRGTDTQYF. The DNA of the CDR3 is TGCAGTGCTAGCCCCTCGGGCGGGAGGGGCACAGATACGCAGTATTTT.

A remark on this clonotype: Since a much larger clone is just one base distant, this may be a read error. The chain has TRBV2 and TRBJ1-4; D is unclear. The germline V gene encodes CDR1 SNHLY and CDR2 FYNNEI. The CDR3 runs 13 residues. V was pared by 5 bases and J by 5 bases, with 9 bases between. The CDR3 nucleotides read TGTGCCAGCAGTTGTAACATGAATGAAAAACTGTTTTTT. It translates to CASSCNMNEKLFF.

In this sample, this clonotype turned up many times. The chain couples TRBV4-1 to TRBJ1-1, with no clear D. The CDR3 is 16 residues long. The germline V and J ends were trimmed by 6 bases and 0 bases, with 17 bases remaining between them. Germline loops: CDR1 MGHRA, CDR2 YSYEKL. The CDR3 coding sequence is TGCGCCAGCAGATTTCTAGAGGCAGAGATGAACACTGAAGCTTTCTTT. Its protein is CASRFLEAEMNTEAFF.